The subject of this entry is one TCR beta chain. One entry per CDR3 protein results from TCRdb running MiXCR on the 5' RACE reads. The data hold around 48,000 distinct CDR3 sequences, with approximately 13% observed a single time. This sample is drawn from a study of early T cells in non-severe SARS-CoV-2 infection. CDR1 is MNHEY and CDR2 is SMNVEV in the germline V gene (reference sequence). The ends lost 5 bases at V and 6 bases at J; junction bases unmatched: 4. The CDR3 is made up of 12 amino acids. The receptor was derived from an adult who was a healthcare worker with PCR-confirmed SARS-CoV-2 infection or an uninfected control (not recorded which). The chain is built from TRBV27 and TRBJ2-7; 7 bases map to TRBD1. The specimen sequenced was whole blood. The CDR3 sequence: CASSGTVTEQYF. The CDR3 DNA reads TGTGCCAGCAGTGGGACAGTTACCGAGCAGTACTTC.